The 28 T cell receptor beta chains below were found in one sample sequenced in a study of T cell repertoires in cytomegalovirus infection. TCRdb redid the calling of the reads with MiXCR, one entry per CDR3 protein. The sample has over 50,000 distinct CDR3 sequences; 20% are singletons. Which antigens these TCRs recognize remains unknown. Material: CD8+ T cells from cultured PBMCs, obtained from culture after CMV antigen stimulation. The receptors stem from a human donor in good health (CMV status not recorded). Some clones in this sample may be carry-over from other donors' samples.

The chain joins TRBV6-2 or TRBV6-3 to TRBJ2-1; a possible D gene is TRBD1 (5 bases). The CDR3 length is 18 residues. Germline V gene data show CDR1 as MNHEY and CDR2 as SVGEGT. V was clipped by 0 bases and J by 0 bases, with 15 bases between them. The CDR3 nucleotides are TGTGCCAGCAGTTACTCAGAAAGTGATCAGGGCTCCTACAATGAGCAGTTCTTC. It specifies CASSYSESDQGSYNEQFF.

This chain links TRBV7-8 with TRBJ1-3; D remains unclear. The germline CDR1 and CDR2 sequences are SGHVS and FQNEAQ. The germline V and J ends were trimmed by 5 bases and 0 bases, with 8 bases remaining between them. This CDR3 has 14 amino acids. The CDR3 reads CASSAQVSGNTIYF. The CDR3 DNA is TGTGCCAGCAGCGCGCAAGTCTCTGGAAACACCATATATTTT.

This clonotype was observed a few times. Mismatch with germline at one junction end may stem from a read error. V and J are TRBV9 and TRBJ1-3; maybe TRBD1 (5 bases). The CDR3 covers 14 residues. Germline V CDR1 and CDR2: SGDLS, YYNGEE. This CDR3 is CASSVGGSGNSIYF. In nucleotides, the CDR3 is TGTGCCAGCAGCGTTGGGGGTTCTGGAAACTCCATATATTTT.

The CDR3 nucleotides are TGTGCCAGCAGCCGAAATGACAGGTTATCTTCGGGAAACACCATATATTTT. Residues: CASSRNDRLSSGNTIYF. The gene calls are TRBV7-8 and TRBJ1-3; the D gene is possibly TRBD1 (6 bases). V lost 5 bases and J lost 4, with 21 bases in between. Germline assignment: CDR1 SGHVS and CDR2 FQNEAQ. CDR3 length: 17 residues.

In this sample, this clonotype turned up a few times. The rearrangement links TRBV7-9 to TRBJ1-1, with D uncertain. CDR1 and CDR2 from the germline V gene are SEHNR and FQNEAQ (reference sequence). The CDR3 consists of 15 residues. V was cut by 0 bases and J by 3 bases, with 11 bases left in between. The CDR3 here is CASSLAGGVDTEAFF. The CDR3 bases are TGTGCCAGCAGCTTAGCCGGCGGGGTGGACACTGAAGCTTTCTTT.

The rearrangement links TRBV12-3 or TRBV12-4 to TRBJ2-7; 8 bases map to TRBD2. CDR3 size: 15 residues. The V segment lost 0 bases and the J segment 7 bases; nucleotides outside the gene matches: 8. CDR3 amino acids: CASSLAREDQGEQYF. CDR3 nucleotides: TGTGCCAGCAGTTTAGCGCGGGAGGACCAAGGGGAGCAGTACTTC.

This clonotype came up once. The V call is TRBV10-2, the J call TRBJ1-2, with 7 bases aligning to TRBD1. Germline CDR1 and CDR2: WSHSY and SAAADI. V gave up 4 bases and J gave up 0 bases; unmatched junction bases: 23. The CDR3 has 21 amino acids. In nucleotides, the CDR3 is TGCGCCAGCAGTGGCGCAATACCCGGGACAGACCTAAAATCAGCTAACTATGGCTACACCTTC. This encodes CASSGAIPGTDLKSANYGYTF.

The V and J genes are TRBV20-1 and TRBJ1-1; 9 positions match TRBD1. Germline V gives CDR1 DFQATT, CDR2 SNEGSKA (reference sequence). The CDR3 sequence is 14 residues long. V was clipped by 5 bases and J by 3 bases; unmatched bases: 7. CDR3: CSARDRAGDTEAFF. DNA for the CDR3: TGCAGTGCTCGGGACAGGGCGGGGGACACTGAAGCTTTCTTT.

This clonotype was seen many times. The chain employs TRBV4-1 and TRBJ1-1; the match to TRBD1 covers 9 bases. The CDR3 covers 14 residues. CDR1 and CDR2 from the germline V gene are MGHRA and YSYEKL. The J segment lost 4 bases and the V segment lost 4 bases, leaving 4 bases of the junction unmatched. The CDR3 protein is CASSPDRGATEAFF. The CDR3 nucleotides are TGCGCCAGCAGCCCCGACAGGGGGGCCACTGAAGCTTTCTTT.

The table lists this clonotype with a few counts. The gene calls are TRBV7-2 and TRBJ2-7; D remains ambiguous. Between the trimmed V and J ends, which lost 6 bases and 6 bases, there was a span of 15 bases. Looked up from germline, CDR1 is SGHTA and CDR2 is FQGNSA. This CDR3 is 13 amino acids long. In DNA, the CDR3 is TGTGCCAGCAGGACGCCAGAAAGACGCGAGCAGTACTTC. It codes for CASRTPERREQYF.

The chain is built from TRBV27 and TRBJ2-2; D ambiguous. V lost 2 bases to trimming and J lost 3 bases, with 7 bases between them. From germline, CDR1 is MNHEY and CDR2 SMNVEV (reference sequence). This CDR3 comprises 14 residues. The CDR3 is CASSLMADTGELFF. CDR3 nucleotides: TGTGCCAGCAGTTTAATGGCGGACACCGGGGAGCTGTTTTTT.

This clonotype was seen a handful of times. DNA of the CDR3: TGTGCCAGCAGCCCCTCCTTAGGCGGTCTGGGGGCAATAAACATTCAGTACTTC. This gives the protein CASSPSLGGLGAINIQYF. The chain recombines TRBV7-2 with TRBJ2-4, with D possibly being TRBD1 (6 bases). This CDR3 has 18 amino acids. Germline assignment: CDR1 SGHTA and CDR2 FQGNSA. V shed 5 bases and J shed 6 bases, with 26 bases lying between them. Looking up the rest from reference TRBV7-2 and TRBJ2-4 gives the full variable domain: GAGVSQSPSNKVTEKGKDVELRCDPISGHTALYWYRQSLGQGLEFLIYFQGNSAPDKSGLPSDRFSAERTGGSVSTLTIQRTQQEDSAVYLCASSPSLGGLGAINIQYFGAGTRLSVL.

In this sample, this clonotype turned up many times. The V call is TRBV6-1, the J call TRBJ1-1; no firm D call. Trimming took 4 bases from V and 1 from J, leaving 4 bases between them. The CDR3 sequence is 12 residues long. Germline loops: CDR1 MNHNS, CDR2 SASEGT. CDR3 DNA sequence: TGTGCCAGCAGTGGGAGGAACACTGAAGCTTTCTTT. As protein: CASSGRNTEAFF.

This clonotype turned up a few times. This chain uses TRBV11-2 with TRBJ2-2; tentatively, D is TRBD2 (6 bases). The germline V gene encodes CDR1 SGHAT and CDR2 FQNNGV. V gave up 4 bases and J gave up 4 bases, with 16 bases separating them. The CDR3 is 16 amino acids. For the CDR3, the DNA is TGTGCCAGCAGCTCAACGGGACTTATCTTCACCGGGGAGCTGTTTTTT. Its translation is CASSSTGLIFTGELFF.

This clonotype occurred a few times. The chain recombines TRBV4-1 with TRBJ1-1; TRBD1 might be the D (6 bases). Per germline, CDR1 MGHRA and CDR2 YSYEKL. CDR3 length: 13 amino acids. V was pared by 4 bases and J by 6 bases, with 12 bases between. The CDR3 nucleotides are TGCGCCAGCAGCCTCCAGGGGTGGGCTGAAGCTTTCTTT. Residues: CASSLQGWAEAFF.

V is TRBV6-1 and J is TRBJ2-3, with 7 nucleotides matching TRBD1. CDR3 length: 16 amino acids. The germline CDR1 and CDR2 sequences are MNHNS and SASEGT. Trimming at V came to 6 bases and at J to 2 bases, leaving 11 bases not matched to a gene. In DNA form, the CDR3 reads TGTGCCAGCAGCATACTCCCCGGACAGGTCACAGATACGCAGTATTTT. Translating it yields CASSILPGQVTDTQYF.

J is TRBJ1-5 and V is TRBV4-3; no reliable D call. Deletions cut 1 base from V and 3 bases from J, with 10 bases between. The CDR3 length is 15 residues. Germline V CDR1 and CDR2: LGHNA, YSLEER. CDR3 in amino acids: CASSQVGGSNQPQHF. The CDR3 DNA is TGCGCCAGCAGCCAAGTTGGTGGCTCCAATCAGCCCCAGCATTTT.

This clonotype has just a few counts. The chain employs TRBV7-2 and TRBJ1-6; 7 positions match TRBD1. V shed 5 bases and J 6 bases; nucleotides not matched to a gene: 7. The CDR3 has 15 amino acids. Germline CDR1 and CDR2: SGHTA and FQGNSA. CDR3 sequence (DNA): TGTGCCAGCAGCGCCGGGACAGATAGTAATTCACCCCTCCACTTT. Translation: CASSAGTDSNSPLHF.

The J gene is TRBJ1-1, the V gene TRBV7-6, with D possibly being TRBD1 (6 bases). Trimming pared 1 base from V and 0 bases from J, leaving 18 bases between. Germline V gives CDR1 SGHVS, CDR2 FNYEAQ. This CDR3 has 18 residues. This CDR3 reads CASSLGYRVDNMNTEAFF. CDR3 nucleotide sequence: TGTGCCAGCAGCTTAGGGTACAGGGTGGATAACATGAACACTGAAGCTTTCTTT.

This chain uses TRBV25-1 with TRBJ1-2, with D tentatively TRBD1 (5 bases). The CDR3 spans 13 residues. Germline-derived CDR1 and CDR2 are MGHDK and SYGVNS. Deletions cut 2 bases from V and 7 bases from J, with 11 bases between. For the CDR3, the DNA is TGTGCCAGCAGTGAAGGGGCAGGGACTGGCTACACCTTC. This gives the protein CASSEGAGTGYTF.

The sample holds a few counts of this clonotype. The genes are TRBV6-2 or TRBV6-3 and TRBJ1-5; 8 bases map to TRBD1. Trimming removed 6 bases from V and 4 bases from J; junction bases left unmatched: 2. Per germline, CDR1 MNHEY and CDR2 SVGEGT. The CDR3 length is 13 residues. CDR3 loop: CASRYRGNQPQHF. CDR3 coding DNA: TGTGCCAGCAGGTACAGGGGGAATCAGCCCCAGCATTTT.

J is TRBJ1-2 and V is TRBV7-9; no definite D call. Deletions cut 5 bases from V and 7 bases from J, with 5 bases between. CDR1 is SEHNR and CDR2 is FQNEAQ in the germline V gene (reference sequence). The CDR3 is 10 residues long. CDR3 sequence reads: CASSSSGYTF. The CDR3 DNA is TGTGCCAGCAGCAGCTCTGGCTACACCTTC.

This clonotype appeared a few times. This chain uses TRBV5-6 with TRBJ2-7; a possible D gene is TRBD1 (5 bases). Germline values: CDR1 SGHDT, CDR2 YYEEEE. The CDR3 contains 16 residues. Trimming cost V 2 bases and J 4 bases, with 19 bases left between them. CDR3 residues: CASSLDRGAIIYEQYF. As DNA, the CDR3 is TGTGCCAGCAGCTTAGATAGGGGCGCCATTATATACGAGCAGTACTTC.

V gene TRBV7-9 combines with J gene TRBJ1-2, with 9 bases that match TRBD1. CDR3 size: 13 residues. Germline V gene data show CDR1 as SEHNR and CDR2 as FQNEAQ (reference sequence). With 8 bases clipped from V and 5 bases from J, the junction kept 6 bases outside the gene matches. Here the CDR3 reads CASVGQGAYGYTF. The CDR3 DNA sequence: TGTGCCAGCGTGGGACAGGGTGCTTATGGCTACACCTTC.

The rearrangement joins TRBV6-5 to TRBJ1-1; TRBD1 might be the D (5 bases). The CDR3 extends over 17 amino acids. The ends were cut back, 6 bases at V and 7 bases at J, with 27 bases in the middle. Germline V lookup: CDR1 MNHEY, CDR2 SVGAGI. CDR3 in DNA: TGTGCCAGCAGAAAAACAGAGGACACCTATTTCTGGATTGAAGCTTTCTTT. Protein product: CASRKTEDTYFWIEAFF.

This clonotype has more than one count but fewer than ten. V and J are TRBV4-1 and TRBJ2-7; 8 bases are a match to TRBD1. In germline, CDR1 is MGHRA, CDR2 YSYEKL. With 0 bases clipped from V and 6 bases from J, the junction kept 13 bases outside the gene matches. This CDR3 has 17 residues. The CDR3 DNA reads TGCGCCAGCAGCCAAGATAGATTCGGGACAGGTCGGTCCGAGCAGTACTTC. Translated, it gives CASSQDRFGTGRSEQYF.

This clonotype was observed a handful of times. V usage is TRBV6-1 and J usage is TRBJ2-1, with 9 bases that match TRBD1. Germline CDR1 MNHNS, CDR2 SASEGT. The CDR3 is 14 residues long. Trimming cost V 8 bases and J 7 bases; bases outside gene matches: 9. CDR3 nucleotides: TGTGCCAGCGAAGGACAGGGGTGGATAAATGAGCAGTTCTTC. Protein sequence: CASEGQGWINEQFF.

This clonotype has only a few counts. This chain joins TRBV28 and TRBJ2-1; D is perhaps TRBD1 or TRBD2 (5 bases each). Germline CDR1 is MDHEN and CDR2 is SYDVKM. The CDR3 is 17 amino acids. Between the trimmed V and J ends, which lost 5 bases and 1 base, there was a span of 18 bases. The DNA for the CDR3 is TGTGCCAGCAGTATTCCGAGACGGGGCTGGTCCTACAATGAGCAGTTCTTC. This translates into CASSIPRRGWSYNEQFF.